This entry concerns a single T cell receptor beta chain. This specimen belongs to a study of blood T cell repertoires in COVID-19. The method was immunoSEQ multiplex PCR; TCRdb's version includes in-frame clones alone and lacks a portion of them. The sample consists of roughly 170,000 clones, roughly four fifths of them appearing once. Sequencing was carried out using peripheral blood. The sequence was obtained from a human donor in a cohort sampled during active COVID-19.

For the CDR3, the DNA is TGCGCCAGCAGCCAAGGATACAGAGCCTCTGGAAACACCATATATTTT. It translates to CASSQGYRASGNTIYF. The rearrangement uses TRBV4-1 and TRBJ1-3; no clear D gene. Deletions cut 1 base from V and 0 bases from J, with 10 bases between. From germline, CDR1 is MGHRA and CDR2 YSYEKL. This CDR3 contains 16 residues.